This T cell receptor (beta chain) comes out of a study of CD8+ T cells in alopecia areata. Trimming removed 2 bases from V and 5 bases from J; junction bases left unmatched: 4. This CDR3 region has 14 residues. The germline V gene encodes CDR1 SGHRS and CDR2 YFSETQ. cDNA reverse transcribed from extracted RNA served as the sequencing template. Assay used: immunoSEQ multiplex PCR; TCRdb lists only in-frame clones, some missing. The sample holds more than 150,000 clones, roughly half seen once. Treatment of the sample: oral pan-JAK inhibitor, 5-10 mg twice daily. It was from PBMCs that CD4+ and CD8+ T cells were sorted.

The sequences come from CD8+ T cells sorted from blood, collected at week 52, from a patient treated with tofacitinib. The rearrangement joins TRBV5-1 to TRBJ1-1; TRBD1 matches at 9 bases. This sequence originates from a human donor with alopecia areata. CDR3 loop: CASSLQGARTEAFF. The CDR3 DNA reads as TGCGCCAGCAGCTTACAGGGGGCGCGGACTGAAGCTTTCTTT.